Sequencing of this TCR beta chain was carried out in a study of T cell repertoires in cytomegalovirus infection. About the study: The study used recently identified HLA-C-restricted and well-studied HLA-B-restricted CMV epitopes. Matching HLA type and CMV infection were both indicated by public TCR beta signatures. Points from the study as a whole: In two of eight donors, the top clonotype was HLA-C-restricted CMV-specific. Based on cumulative public TCR beta family frequency, carriers of CMV plus the relevant HLA were identified.

From the reads, TCRdb called clonotypes with MiXCR, one entry per CDR3 protein. In the table there are approximately 910,000 distinct CDR3 sequences, around 30% of which are singletons. About this clonotype itself: Its antigen is still unknown.

V dropped 10 bases and J dropped 4; count of bases not matched to a gene: 16. This CDR3 region has 15 residues. The receptor was isolated from a human donor in good health (CMV status not recorded). Some clones in this sample may be carry-over from other donors' samples. The chain couples TRBV12-3 or TRBV12-4 to TRBJ2-7; TRBD2 matches 7 bases. Material: cultured CD8+ T cells from PBMCs, obtained from culture after CMV antigen stimulation. DNA for the CDR3: TGTGCCAACAGATTGGGGGGGGGGGATCGATACGAGCAGTACGTC. It specifies CANRLGGGDRYEQYV.